This T cell receptor beta chain appears in the sequencing data of a study of cytomegalovirus exposure and HLA in healthy donors. Germline V gene sequence: CDR1 MNHEY, CDR2 SMNVEV (reference sequence). Trimming pared 11 bases from V and 2 bases from J, leaving 7 bases between. This CDR3 has 10 residues. Produced via immunoSEQ multiplex PCR; TCRdb's table is partial and in-frame only. The table includes about 360,000 clones, 70% to 90% detected once. The donors were in the 120-subject validation cohort; that cohort was separate from the approximately 700-subject first cohort. The rearrangement joins TRBV27 to TRBJ2-7; no reliable D call. The source of this sequence is a woman aged 18-29 years in good health and CMV-seronegative. Sequenced input: PBMCs. CDR3 sequence: CAAAAYEQYF. The CDR3 nucleotides are TGTGCCGCCGCGGCCTACGAGCAGTACTTC.